The subject of this entry is one T cell receptor beta chain. This receptor's antigen is unknown. Within one base of it there is no much larger clone, and no base qualities were kept. This sample was included in a study of early T cells in non-severe SARS-CoV-2 infection (dated by TCRdb to 2020 to 2023). Regarding the complete study: Because TCR sequencing relied on bulk RNA taken from unsorted whole blood, pairing of alpha and beta chains was not possible. General findings and caveats noted by the study authors: VDJdb matching was skewed toward anti-spike CD8 responses and likely underestimated virus-specific expansions, missing private and CD4 specificities.

This was a case-control study nested in a cohort of healthcare workers in London, UK, who had nasopharyngeal swab PCR tests and blood samples taken every week. Healthcare workers were enrolled in the week of the UK lockdown, from 23 to 31 March 2020, and were followed every week for up to roughly 16 weeks. Clipping removes 1 base from V and 5 bases from J, with 5 as the unmatched junction base count. The CDR3 sequence holds 15 residues, the cysteine and phenylalanine included. Just the 45-base CDR3 DNA is kept, in frame starting at base 1. According to the germline V gene, CDR1 reads SNHLY and CDR2 reads FYNNEI. The library was produced with 5' RACE. Sequenced on a NextSeq 500. In the TCR library protocol, unique molecular identifiers were attached to individual cDNA molecules to correct for PCR bias and sequencing error. Both TCR alpha and beta chains were sequenced, and tight co-correlation was observed between alpha and beta sequence abundances in each sample. Concerning the study's data processing: Decombinator V4 was used to perform V gene, J gene and CDR3 annotation of TCR sequences. TCRs were defined as expanded if a significant change between any two time points was detected under a Poisson model with p below 0.0001. TCR abundances were normalised to the total number of TCRs sequenced per sample and were expressed as counts per million. MAIT TCRs were defined by TRAV1-2 paired with TRAJ12, TRAJ20 or TRAJ33, and iNKT TCRs by TRAV10 paired with TRAJ18. VDJdb, accessed 1 November 2021, was searched for CMV, EBV and SARS-CoV-2 annotated TCRs, excluding TCRs annotated for multiple antigens. In TCRdb, the public reads were trimmed at Q25 with fastp and aligned with MiXCR, with productive beta chains retained. Every entry covers one CDR3 protein and lists the most common genes and DNA from its rows. The V and J calls shown here were made by TCRdb, not taken from the authors' results. Here the sample has more than 85,000 distinct CDR3 sequences; roughly 17% occur a single time. The ten largest clones add up to roughly 1.3% of the sample.

This receptor chain uses TRBV2 and TRBJ2-7; a stretch of 10 junction bases matches TRBD1. This receptor was taken from an adult who was a healthcare worker with PCR-confirmed SARS-CoV-2 infection or an uninfected control (not recorded which). Sequencing was done on a sample of whole blood. Here is the DNA: TGTGCCAGCAGTGAAGGGGACAGGGGCATGGACGAGCAGTACTTC. It translates to CASSEGDRGMDEQYF.